This TCR beta chain was captured by sequencing in a study of T cell clonotyping in hematopoietic cell transplantation. Study-level information: Cytoreduction preceded collection of pretransplant recipient samples. Study outcomes and limitations: At the given depth, recipient repertoires were over 95% de novo clonotypes. Without cell sorting, CD4 versus CD8 contributions remain unresolved.

The data were produced by immunoSEQ multiplex PCR, yet TCRdb's version contains in-frame clones alone and is incomplete. Of about 45,000 clones listed, roughly 80% are singletons. The CDR3 is 12 residues long. In germline, CDR1 is GTSNPN, CDR2 SVGIG (reference sequence). Trimming shortened V by 2 bases and J by 0 bases, and 1 base separated the two germline ends. This clone was observed a few times. Its antigen remains unknown. This sample's time point: recipient sample about 28 days before transplant, after cytoreduction. Blood collection times were about day -28 and days 30, 100, 180 posttransplant. The chain links TRBV30 to TRBJ1-4; D not certain. Sequenced here: peripheral blood mononuclear cells, sampled before stem cell transplant. The source is a man aged 55 to 70 with myelodysplastic syndrome. Some clones in this sample may be carry-over from other donors' samples. The CDR3, as DNA: TGTGCCTGGAGTACAACTAATGAAAAACTGTTTTTT. Its protein product is CAWSTTNEKLFF.